Below are 12 T cell receptor beta chains sequenced from a single sample in a study of blood T cells in healthy people across ages. Through a sample-barcoded 5' primer and a J-beta primer mix, a second PCR was run for roughly 7 to 12 cycles. TCRdb reprocessed the 5' RACE reads via MiXCR and lists one record per CDR3 protein. The sample includes more than 800,000 distinct CDR3 sequences, under 30% of them seen just once. Sequenced material: blood. These TCRs come from a woman aged 80 or older in good health.

This clonotype was observed at least ten times. The limits of the CDR3 on the DNA are not certain, so only TCRdb's listed CDR3 is given. The chain recombines TRBV29-1 with TRBJ2-5. CDR1 and CDR2 from the germline V gene are SQVTM and ANQGSEA. The CDR3 extends over 13 residues, inclusive of both ends. CDR3 in amino acids: CSVGVRFGETQYF.

This clonotype was counted a few times. The rearrangement joins TRBV18 to TRBJ2-6, with no clear D. V was shortened by 1 base and J by 6 bases, with 7 bases between the two germline ends. The CDR3 loop spans 14 amino acids. Per germline, CDR1 KGHSH and CDR2 LQKENI. The CDR3 DNA follows: TGTGCCAGCTCACCACTAGCTGAGGCCAACGTCCTGACTTTC. Translation gives CASSPLAEANVLTF.

Note on this clonotype: An end of the junction differs from the germline gene, which may be a read error. This chain connects TRBV7-2 to TRBJ2-1, with TRBD1 matching over 7 bases. Germline V lookup: CDR1 SGHTA, CDR2 FQGNSA. CDR3 length: 13 amino acids. CDR3 bases: TGTGCCAGCACCAACAGGGGTAGGGATGAGCGGTTCTTC. It translates to CASTNRGRDERFF.

This clonotype came up a few times. The chain uses TRBV25-1 and TRBJ1-2; no definite D call. V was shortened by 1 base and J by 7 bases, with 10 bases between the two germline ends. There are 13 residues in the CDR3. The V gene's germline CDR1 is MGHDK and CDR2 SYGVNS. The CDR3 DNA reads as TGTGCCAGCAGTGAATTGGAGGGTTTTGGCTACACCTTC. It specifies CASSELEGFGYTF.

This clonotype was detected only a few times. The V and J genes are TRBV7-2 and TRBJ1-1; perhaps TRBD1 as D (5 bases). V was clipped by 5 bases and J by 0 bases, with 13 bases between them. The V gene's germline CDR1 is SGHTA and CDR2 FQGNSA. The CDR3 runs to 15 residues. CDR3 in amino acids: CASSPTSGLNTEAFF. Here the CDR3 DNA reads TGTGCCAGCAGCCCCACGTCAGGGTTGAACACTGAAGCTTTCTTT.

This clonotype was seen repeatedly, ten times or more. The chain employs TRBV6-6 and TRBJ1-5; D is unresolved. Trimming took 0 bases from V and 4 from J, leaving 10 bases between them. Germline V lookup: CDR1 MNHNY, CDR2 SVGAGI (reference sequence). The CDR3 runs to 15 residues. This chain's CDR3 is CASSYSPLGNQPQHF. The CDR3 coding sequence is TGTGCCAGCAGTTACTCGCCCTTGGGAAATCAGCCCCAGCATTTT.

The chain has TRBV7-9 and TRBJ2-1; 11 bases agree with TRBD1. Per germline, CDR1 SEHNR and CDR2 FQNEAQ (reference sequence). The V segment lost 6 bases and the J segment 8 bases; nucleotides outside the gene matches: 6. The CDR3 runs 14 residues. The CDR3 DNA reads TGTGCCAGCAGTTACGGGACAGGGGGAGATGAGCAGTTCTTC. It specifies CASSYGTGGDEQFF.

This clonotype was counted between two and nine times. The genes are TRBV20-1 and TRBJ1-5; D remains ambiguous. V lost 1 base and J lost 3, with 7 bases in between. The CDR3 spans 13 residues. Looked up from germline, CDR1 is DFQATT and CDR2 is SNEGSKA (reference sequence). The CDR3, as DNA: TGCAGTGCTAGAGCCAGTTTCAATCAGCCCCAGCATTTT. Its translation is CSARASFNQPQHF.

This clonotype was recorded many times. V gene TRBV5-1 combines with J gene TRBJ2-6; D is possibly TRBD2 (5 bases). Germline V gene lookup returns CDR1 SGHRS and CDR2 YFSETQ. There are 18 residues in the CDR3. V lost 1 base and J lost 2, with 16 bases in between. The CDR3 DNA is TGCGCCAGCAGCTTGCTCGGTCCTGCCGGGGCTGGGGCCAACGTCCTGACTTTC. Residues: CASSLLGPAGAGANVLTF.

A word on this clonotype: This may stem from a read error, because a much larger clone lies one nucleotide away. The rearrangement links TRBV5-1 to TRBJ1-1, with a possible D match to TRBD1 (6 bases). CDR1 and CDR2 from the germline V gene are SGHRS and YFSETQ. The CDR3 is made up of 14 amino acids. The CDR3 loop reads CANSLAPGATEAFF. The CDR3 region has the DNA TGCGCCAACAGCTTGGCCCCAGGGGCCACTGAAGCTTTCTTT.

This chain joins TRBV5-4 and TRBJ2-7; perhaps TRBD2 as D (5 bases). With 0 bases removed from V and 4 bases from J, the gap between germline ends came to 17 bases. Germline CDR1 and CDR2: SGHNT and YYREEE (reference sequence). CDR3 length equals 16 residues. CDR3 in amino acids: CASSLGGGGGPYEQYF. CDR3 nucleotides: TGTGCCAGCAGCTTGGGAGGTGGAGGAGGCCCTTACGAGCAGTACTTC.

This clonotype was picked up many times. The chain couples TRBV4-1 to TRBJ2-7, with 12 bases matching TRBD2. Unmatched junction bases numbered 12, after V lost 4 bases and J lost 5 bases. CDR1 is MGHRA, CDR2 YSYEKL, per germline. The CDR3 runs 17 residues. The CDR3 region is CASSPLRTSGNLHEQYF. CDR3 coding DNA: TGCGCCAGCAGCCCCCTTCGGACTAGCGGGAACTTACACGAGCAGTACTTC.